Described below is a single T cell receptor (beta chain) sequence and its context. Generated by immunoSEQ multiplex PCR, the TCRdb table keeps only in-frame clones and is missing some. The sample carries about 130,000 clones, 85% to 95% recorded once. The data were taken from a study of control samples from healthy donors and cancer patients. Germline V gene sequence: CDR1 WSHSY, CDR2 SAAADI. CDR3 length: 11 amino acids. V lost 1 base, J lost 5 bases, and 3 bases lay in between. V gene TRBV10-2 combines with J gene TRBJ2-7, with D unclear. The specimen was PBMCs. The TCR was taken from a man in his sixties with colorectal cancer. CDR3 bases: TGCGCCAGCAGTGAGTTCCACGAGCAGTACTTC. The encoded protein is CASSEFHEQYF.